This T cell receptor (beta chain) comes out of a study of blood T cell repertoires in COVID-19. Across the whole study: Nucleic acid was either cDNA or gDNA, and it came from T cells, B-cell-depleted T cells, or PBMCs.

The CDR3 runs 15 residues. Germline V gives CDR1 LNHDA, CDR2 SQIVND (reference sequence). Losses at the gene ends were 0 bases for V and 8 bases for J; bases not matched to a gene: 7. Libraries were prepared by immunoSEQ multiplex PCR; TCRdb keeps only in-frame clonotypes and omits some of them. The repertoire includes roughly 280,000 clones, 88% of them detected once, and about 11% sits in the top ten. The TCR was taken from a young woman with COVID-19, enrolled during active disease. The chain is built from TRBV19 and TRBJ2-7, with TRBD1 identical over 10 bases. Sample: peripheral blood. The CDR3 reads CASSIDPLDRGQQYF. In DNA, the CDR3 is TGTGCCAGTAGTATAGATCCCCTAGACAGGGGGCAGCAGTACTTC.